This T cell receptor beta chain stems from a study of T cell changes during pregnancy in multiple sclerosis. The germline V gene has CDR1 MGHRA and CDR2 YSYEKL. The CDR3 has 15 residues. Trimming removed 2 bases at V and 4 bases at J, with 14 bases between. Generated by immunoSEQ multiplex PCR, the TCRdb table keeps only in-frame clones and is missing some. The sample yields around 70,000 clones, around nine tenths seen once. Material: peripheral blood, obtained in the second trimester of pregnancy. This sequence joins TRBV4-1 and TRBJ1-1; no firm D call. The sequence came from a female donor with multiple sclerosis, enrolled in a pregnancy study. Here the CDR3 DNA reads TGCGCCAGCAGCCAATCGGGAGATTCGGGCACTGAAGCTTTCTTT. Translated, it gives CASSQSGDSGTEAFF.